Presented here are 18 T cell receptor beta chains from one specimen sequenced in a study of Graves' ophthalmopathy and Graves' hyperthyroidism. The study amplified TCR beta CDR3 regions using RNA transcripts. Second-round multiplex PCR came after a first-round RT-PCR that employed HTBI primers. TCRdb recomputed calls from the multiplex PCR reads with MiXCR, one row per CDR3 protein. The sample carries about 740,000 distinct CDR3 sequences, roughly two fifths recorded once. Source material: peripheral blood. The receptors were gathered from an adult man with Graves' ophthalmopathy.

This clonotype was recorded a few times. The V call is TRBV10-3, the J call TRBJ2-7; no clear D. The V end lost 10 bases, the J end lost 4 bases, and 23 bases lay between the germline ends. The V gene's germline CDR1 is ENHRY and CDR2 SYGVKD. The CDR3 has 15 residues. CDR3 DNA sequence: TGTGCCAGCACCCTAAGCGATCCTACAACATACGAGCAGTACTTC. It translates to CASTLSDPTTYEQYF.

This clonotype has just a few counts. The V gene is TRBV9, the J gene TRBJ2-2; 8 bases are a match to TRBD1. J gave up 4 bases and V 4 bases, and 9 bases lay outside the gene matches. The CDR3 runs 16 residues. Germline CDR1 is SGDLS and CDR2 is YYNGEE. CDR3 sequence: CASSTDRGRGTGELFF. The CDR3, as DNA: TGTGCCAGCAGCACCGACAGGGGTCGCGGCACCGGGGAGCTGTTTTTT.

This clonotype has at least ten counts. This chain connects TRBV9 to TRBJ2-5; no clear D. Germline CDR1 SGDLS, CDR2 YYNGEE. The CDR3 totals 14 residues. V lost 0 bases to trimming and J lost 2 bases, with 8 bases between them. The DNA for the CDR3 is TGTGCCAGCAGCGTAGGCGGCAGTCAAGAGACCCAGTACTTC. Its protein is CASSVGGSQETQYF. Looking up the rest from reference TRBV9 and TRBJ2-5 gives the full variable domain: DSGVTQTPKHLITATGQRVTLRCSPRSGDLSVYWYQQSLDQGLQFLIQYYNGEERAKGNILERFSAQQFPDLHSELNLSSLELGDSALYFCASSVGGSQETQYFGPGTRLLVL.

V is TRBV6-6 and J is TRBJ1-5, with D possibly TRBD1 on 5 matching bases. Trimming stripped 6 bases from V and 3 bases from J, with 15 bases between. Germline CDR1 and CDR2: MNHNY and SVGAGI (reference sequence). This CDR3 comprises 15 residues. This chain's CDR3 is CASSRTLGDNQPQHF. The CDR3 region has the DNA TGTGCCAGCAGCCGGACACTAGGAGACAATCAGCCCCAGCATTTT.

This clonotype was found many times. V gene TRBV15 combines with J gene TRBJ1-1; the D gene is possibly TRBD1 (5 bases). Per the germline V gene, CDR1 is LNHNV and CDR2 is YYDKDF (reference sequence). V was shortened by 5 bases and J by 1 base, with 11 bases between the two germline ends. The CDR3 loop spans 14 amino acids. This chain's CDR3 is CATSLPRGNTEAFF. Here the CDR3 DNA reads TGTGCCACCAGCCTCCCGAGGGGGAACACTGAAGCTTTCTTT.

J is TRBJ2-7 and V is TRBV7-2, with a tentative D call TRBD1 (5 bases). The germline gives CDR1 SGHTA, CDR2 FQGNSA. This CDR3 region has 14 residues. Between the trimmed V and J ends, which lost 2 bases and 3 bases, there was a span of 11 bases. CDR3 nucleotide sequence: TGTGCCAGCAGCTTAAGCAGGGCAGACTACGAGCAGTACTTC. This sequence encodes CASSLSRADYEQYF. Using reference TRBV7-2 and TRBJ2-7 for the parts outside the CDR3, the full variable domain is GAGVSQSPSNKVTEKGKDVELRCDPISGHTALYWYRQSLGQGLEFLIYFQGNSAPDKSGLPSDRFSAERTGGSVSTLTIQRTQQEDSAVYLCASSLSRADYEQYFGPGTRLTVT.

DNA for the CDR3: TGCAGTGCTAGTGGGTCTGTGGGCACTGAAGCTTTCTTT. This sequence encodes CSASGSVGTEAFF. The genes are TRBV20-1 and TRBJ1-1; D is unresolved. There are 13 residues in the CDR3. V lost 3 bases, J lost 4 bases, and 12 bases lay in between. Germline lookup yields CDR1 DFQATT and CDR2 SNEGSKA (reference sequence).

The chain is built from TRBV29-1 and TRBJ2-6; D gene uncertain. The CDR3 consists of 14 residues. V lost 5 bases, J lost 1 base, and 9 bases lay in between. Germline V gene lookup returns CDR1 SQVTM and CDR2 ANQGSEA. The CDR3 DNA reads TGCAGCGTTAATGCGGCGTCTGGGGCCAACGTCCTGACTTTC. This codes for CSVNAASGANVLTF.

The V and J genes are TRBV20-1 and TRBJ2-7, with D possibly being TRBD1 (8 bases). CDR1 is DFQATT and CDR2 is SNEGSKA in the germline V gene (reference sequence). V gave up 6 bases and J gave up 1 base, with 16 bases separating them. The CDR3 covers 14 residues. In DNA form, the CDR3 reads TGCAGTGCAATAGGGGGGGACAGGTCCTACGAGCAGTACTTC. Protein: CSAIGGDRSYEQYF.

The chain links TRBV5-4 to TRBJ2-7; 10 bases are a match to TRBD2. V was clipped by 3 bases and J by 6 bases; unmatched bases: 9. The CDR3 extends over 15 amino acids. CDR1 and CDR2 (germline): SGHNT, YYREEE (reference sequence). DNA of the CDR3: TGTGCCAGCAGCTCGCGAGGGACTAGCGCATCCGAGCAGTACTTC. Its translation is CASSSRGTSASEQYF.

This clonotype was seen a handful of times. CDR3 protein: CASRSLRGGAYGYTF. The CDR3 DNA reads TGTGCCAGCAGGTCCCTTCGCGGAGGGGCCTATGGCTACACCTTC. This rearrangement joins TRBV27 to TRBJ1-2, with D tentatively TRBD1 (5 bases). The germline V and J ends were trimmed by 6 bases and 4 bases, with 18 bases remaining between them. CDR3 length: 15 residues. Germline V lookup: CDR1 MNHEY, CDR2 SMNVEV (reference sequence).

This clonotype was found a few times. This chain joins TRBV7-9 and TRBJ2-5, with D possibly TRBD2 on 5 matching bases. The V end lost 5 bases, the J end lost 5 bases, and 21 bases lay between the germline ends. The CDR3 length is 16 residues. CDR1 and CDR2 (germline): SEHNR, FQNEAQ (reference sequence). Here the CDR3 DNA reads TGTGCCAGCAGCCAAGAATGGGAGTTGGCCCGGGAGACCCAGTACTTC. Translation gives CASSQEWELARETQYF.

The rearrangement joins TRBV7-9 to TRBJ2-2; no definite D call. Germline V CDR1 and CDR2: SEHNR, FQNEAQ (reference sequence). The V end was cut by 3 bases, the J end by 4 bases, with 15 bases between. This CDR3 contains 16 residues. CDR3 protein: CASSFGSSSSTGELFF. Written as DNA, the CDR3 is TGTGCCAGCAGCTTCGGGTCCTCATCAAGCACCGGGGAGCTGTTTTTT.

The chain has TRBV7-9 and TRBJ2-5; 13 bases match TRBD2. Germline assignment: CDR1 SEHNR and CDR2 FQNEAQ (reference sequence). The CDR3 sequence is 16 residues long. After removal of 5 bases from V and 2 bases from J, the junction contained 5 bases not matched to a gene. In DNA form, the CDR3 reads TGTGCCAGCAGCGAAGGACTAGCGGGAGTACAAGAGACCCAGTACTTC. Protein sequence: CASSEGLAGVQETQYF.

The chain recombines TRBV25-1 with TRBJ2-2, with 11 bases that match TRBD1. Per the germline V gene, CDR1 is MGHDK and CDR2 is SYGVNS. V gave up 11 bases and J gave up 5 bases; unmatched junction bases: 4. This CDR3 has 13 amino acids. CDR3 DNA: TGTGCCGGGGGACAGGGGGTTACCGGGGAGCTGTTTTTT. Encoded protein: CAGGQGVTGELFF.

With respect to this clonotype: At one end, the junction sequence differs from germline, possibly due to a read error. This chain uses TRBV10-2 with TRBJ1-4, with 9 bases identical to TRBD1. In germline, CDR1 is WSHSY, CDR2 SAAADI. CDR3 length: 15 residues. CDR3 bases: TGTGTCAGCAGTTACTCCGGGACAGGGTCTGAAAAACTGTTTTTT. Translation: CVSSYSGTGSEKLFF.

Worth noting for this clonotype: Being one base from a much bigger clone, this may be a read error. The chain has TRBV25-1 and TRBJ1-1; D gene unclear. The germline V and J ends were trimmed by 6 bases and 0 bases, with 5 bases remaining between them. Per the germline V gene, CDR1 is MGHDK and CDR2 is SYGVNS. The CDR3 has 12 amino acids. CDR3 protein: CASRALNTEAFF. The CDR3 bases are TGTGCCAGCAGGGCCCTGAACACTGAAGCTTTCTTT.

The chain uses TRBV20-1 and TRBJ2-5; 13 bases agree with TRBD2. This CDR3 has 12 amino acids. The junction had 2 bases not matched to a gene; V was cut back by 4 bases and J by 9 bases. Per germline, CDR1 DFQATT and CDR2 SNEGSKA (reference sequence). As DNA, the CDR3 is TGCAGTGCTACCGGACTAGCGGGGGCCCAGTACTTC. It codes for CSATGLAGAQYF.